This is a list of T cell receptor beta chains from one sample in a study of lymphopenia after photon versus proton radiotherapy. Sequenced by immunoSEQ multiplex PCR; TCRdb stores in-frame clones only, minus some. The sample has 25,000 to 30,000 clones, 87% seen once. The sequenced sample was peripheral blood, obtained from a patient treated with proton-based radiotherapy. Source of these receptors: a woman between 55 and 75 years old with cholangiocarcinoma. Some clones in this sample may be carry-over from other donors' samples. Each CDR3 is given with its conserved first and last residue. D genes are given only for firm matches. Size is stated for part of the rows, as once, few or many counts, or as a class when the clone is expanded.

TRBJ1-6	NA	TRBV5-1	NA	TGCGCCAGCAGCTTGTATGCCCGGAGTTATAATTCACCCCTCCACTTT	CASSLYARSYNSPLHF
TRBJ2-3	NA	TRBV2	NA	TGTGCCAGCAGTGGGGAACAGTCAGATACGCAGTATTTT	CASSGEQSDTQYF
TRBJ2-7	NA	TRBV6-1	once	TGTGCCAGCAGTGTTCCTAACTCCTACGAGCAGTACTTC	CASSVPNSYEQYF
TRBJ1-2	NA	TRBV6-5	NA	TGTGCCAGCAAACAAGGTCGAGGGGGCTACACCTTC	CASKQGRGGYTF
TRBJ2-1	NA	TRBV4-3	NA	TGCGCCAGCAGCCAAGATCGGCGAACGGCCGATGAGCAGTTCTTC	CASSQDRRTADEQFF
TRBJ2-1	NA	TRBV19	NA	TGTGCCAGTAGTATGATTTCTTCGGGCATGGGGAAAGAGCAGTTCTTC	CASSMISSGMGKEQFF
TRBJ1-1	NA	TRBV29-1	NA	TGCAGCGTCTCTCGGGCCGTGAACACTGAAGCTTTCTTT	CSVSRAVNTEAFF
TRBJ1-1	TRBD1	TRBV6-5	NA	TGTGCCAGCAGTATCGTCAGGGGGTTGAACACTGAAGCTTTCTTT	CASSIVRGLNTEAFF
TRBJ1-2	NA	TRBV28	NA	TGTGCCAGCAGTTTATCGGGCCGGAGGGGCTACACCTTC	CASSLSGRRGYTF
TRBJ2-1	TRBD1	TRBV6-5	NA	TGTGCCAGCAGTTACTCCGGGACAGGGGGCAATGAGCAGTTCTTC	CASSYSGTGGNEQFF
TRBJ2-5	TRBD1	TRBV12-5	NA	TGTGCTAGTAAACGGGCCGGCGCAGGGGGACAAGAGACCCAGTACTTC	CASKRAGAGGQETQYF
TRBJ1-4	TRBD1	TRBV27	NA	TGTGCCAGCAGTCCGGACAGGGGGGTGTGGGAAAAACTGTTTTTT	CASSPDRGVWEKLFF
TRBJ2-2	NA	TRBV5-1	large	TGCGCCAGCAGCAGGGACACGGAAACCGGGGAGCTGTTTTTT	CASSRDTETGELFF
TRBJ1-1	NA	TRBV30	NA	TGTGCCTGGAGTGCGGTATACGGCACTGAAGCTTTCTTT	CAWSAVYGTEAFF
TRBJ2-7	TRBD1	TRBV5-6	NA	TGTGCCAGCAGCTTGTGGTTCGGGGACAGGAGCTACGAGCAGTACTTC	CASSLWFGDRSYEQYF
TRBJ1-4	NA	TRBV2	NA	TGTGCCAGCAGAGGGGGACCGGGAGAAAAACTGTTTTTT	CASRGGPGEKLFF
TRBJ2-7	NA	TRBV6-5	NA	TGTGCCAGCAGTTACTCGATATCCGGGCCCTACGAGCAGTACTTC	CASSYSISGPYEQYF
TRBJ1-5	NA	TRBV19	once	TGTGCCAGTAGTATATCTGGCCGGGGGCCCCAGCATTTT	CASSISGRGPQHF
TRBJ2-1	TRBD2	TRBV9	NA	TGTGCCAGCAGCGTAGATAATAGCGGGGCCCGCGGGCAGTTCTTC	CASSVDNSGARGQFF
TRBJ1-1	NA	TRBV11-2	NA	TGTGCCAGCAGCATAAGGACGTATGAGGTTTTCTTT	CASSIRTYEVFF
TRBJ1-3	NA	TRBV5-1	NA	TGCGCCAGCAGCCTGGGAGGGGGTTTGAACACCATATATTTT	CASSLGGGLNTIYF
TRBJ2-1	TRBD2	TRBV27	NA	TGTGCCAGCAGTACCCCGCTAGCGGTGGGTGAGCAGTTCTTC	CASSTPLAVGEQFF
TRBJ2-1	TRBD2	TRBV27	NA	TGTGCCAGCAGTTTACCTAGCGGGGGCCCCTCGTATGAGCAGTTCTTC	CASSLPSGGPSYEQFF
TRBJ1-2	NA	TRBV5-4	NA	TGTGCCAGCGGTCGGGCTCGGACCGAGAAATATGGCTACACCTTC	CASGRARTEKYGYTF
TRBJ1-5	NA	TRBV5-6	NA	TGTGCCAGCAGCCGGACAGATTATAGCAATCAGCCCCAGCATTTT	CASSRTDYSNQPQHF
TRBJ1-6	NA	TRBV18	NA	TGTGCCAGCTCACCTGGGGGGGATGATTCACCCCTCCACTTT	CASSPGGDDSPLHF
TRBJ1-5	TRBD1	TRBV30	few	TGTGCCTGGTCTGGACAGGGGAATCAGCCCCAGCATTTT	CAWSGQGNQPQHF
TRBJ2-7	NA	TRBV5-1	NA	TGCGCCAGCAGCTTGGCCCTGGAGTACGAGCAGTACTTC	CASSLALEYEQYF